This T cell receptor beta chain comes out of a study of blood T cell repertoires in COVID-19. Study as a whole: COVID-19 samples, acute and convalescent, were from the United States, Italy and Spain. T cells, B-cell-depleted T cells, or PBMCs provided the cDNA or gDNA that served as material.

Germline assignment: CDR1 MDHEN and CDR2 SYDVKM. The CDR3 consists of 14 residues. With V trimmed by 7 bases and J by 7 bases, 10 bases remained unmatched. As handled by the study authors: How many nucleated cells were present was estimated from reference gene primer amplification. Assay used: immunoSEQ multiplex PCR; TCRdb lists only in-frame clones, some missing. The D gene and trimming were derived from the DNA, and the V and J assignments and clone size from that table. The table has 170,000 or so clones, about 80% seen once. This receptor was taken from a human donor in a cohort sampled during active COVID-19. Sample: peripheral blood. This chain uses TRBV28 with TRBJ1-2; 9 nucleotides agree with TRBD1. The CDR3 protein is CASTIKQGAGGYTF. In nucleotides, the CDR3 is TGTGCCAGCACCATTAAACAGGGGGCAGGTGGCTACACCTTC.